This T cell receptor (beta chain) was captured by sequencing in a study of shared clonotypes between healthy human individuals. Study-level results: Exclusively blood specimens were collected; tissue repertoires likely differ. A handful of donors showed sharing of roughly 5% of naive CD4 clonotypes. Non-shared clonotypes were found to have lower generation probabilities than the clonotypes that were shared by all four of the sorted-subset donors.

Deep-level assay runs were performed. TCRdb's copy holds only in-frame clones and misses some; the assay was immunoSEQ multiplex PCR. The profile covers 2 million or so clones, with approximately 95% appearing a single time and about 1.1% taken by the ten largest. Concerning this clone itself: Its matching antigen is unknown.

The naive CD8 population came from CD45RO-negative cells selected for CCR7, without terminally differentiated effector memory CD45RA+ cells. Trimming removed 2 bases from V and 7 bases from J; junction bases left unmatched: 11. This CDR3 is 16 amino acids long. Germline-derived CDR1 and CDR2 are MNHEY and SMNVEV (reference sequence). This sequence originates from a young man in good health. Sequencing was carried out using naive CD8+ T cells sorted from blood. The V call is TRBV27, the J call TRBJ2-3, with 8 positions matching TRBD2. The CDR3, as DNA: TGTGCCAGCAGTTTAGGAGCGGGGGCCCCCGCGTATACGCAGTATTTT. This translates into CASSLGAGAPAYTQYF.